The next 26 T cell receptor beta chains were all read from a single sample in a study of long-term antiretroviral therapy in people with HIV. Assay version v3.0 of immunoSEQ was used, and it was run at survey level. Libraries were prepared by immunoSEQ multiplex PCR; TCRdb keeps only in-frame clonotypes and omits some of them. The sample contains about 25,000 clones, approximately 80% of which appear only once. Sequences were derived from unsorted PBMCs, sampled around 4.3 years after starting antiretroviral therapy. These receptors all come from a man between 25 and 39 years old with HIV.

CDR3 bases: TGTGCCAGCAGCTCTGACAGGGTTGGAAACACCATATATTTT. Protein: CASSSDRVGNTIYF. The genes are TRBV5-4 and TRBJ1-3; 7 bases align to TRBD1. CDR3 size: 14 residues. Germline CDR1 reads SGHNT; CDR2 reads YYREEE (reference sequence). V gave up 3 bases and J gave up 3 bases; unmatched junction bases: 3.

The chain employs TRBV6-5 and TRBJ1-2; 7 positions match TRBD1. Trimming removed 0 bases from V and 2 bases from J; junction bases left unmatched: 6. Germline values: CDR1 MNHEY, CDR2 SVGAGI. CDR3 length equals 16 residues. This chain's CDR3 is CASSYSRQGGNYGYTF. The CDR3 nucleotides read TGTGCCAGCAGTTACTCTCGACAGGGCGGGAACTATGGCTACACCTTC.

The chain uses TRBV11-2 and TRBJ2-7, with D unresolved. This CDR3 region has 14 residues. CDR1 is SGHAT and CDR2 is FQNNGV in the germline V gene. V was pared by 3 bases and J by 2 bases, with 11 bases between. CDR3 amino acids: CASSFDSLAYEQYF. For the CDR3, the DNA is TGTGCCAGCAGCTTCGACTCCCTGGCCTACGAGCAGTACTTC.

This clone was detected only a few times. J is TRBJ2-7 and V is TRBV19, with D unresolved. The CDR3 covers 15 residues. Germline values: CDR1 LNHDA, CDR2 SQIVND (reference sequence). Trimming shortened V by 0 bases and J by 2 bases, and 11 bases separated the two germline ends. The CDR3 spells CASSIDPAVAYEQYF. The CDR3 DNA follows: TGTGCCAGTAGTATAGATCCGGCTGTAGCCTACGAGCAGTACTTC. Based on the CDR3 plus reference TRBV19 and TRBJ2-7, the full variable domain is DGGITQSPKYLFRKEGQNVTLSCEQNLNHDAMYWYRQDPGQGLRLIYYSQIVNDFQKGDIAEGYSVSREKKESFPLTVTSAQKNPTAFYLCASSIDPAVAYEQYFGPGTRLTVT.

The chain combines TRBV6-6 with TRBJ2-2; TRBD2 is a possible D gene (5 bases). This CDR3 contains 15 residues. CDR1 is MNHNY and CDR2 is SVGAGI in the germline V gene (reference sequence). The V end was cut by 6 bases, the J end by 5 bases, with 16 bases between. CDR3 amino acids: CASRNRTRVTGELFF. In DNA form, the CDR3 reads TGTGCCAGCAGAAACCGGACGAGGGTTACCGGGGAGCTGTTTTTT.

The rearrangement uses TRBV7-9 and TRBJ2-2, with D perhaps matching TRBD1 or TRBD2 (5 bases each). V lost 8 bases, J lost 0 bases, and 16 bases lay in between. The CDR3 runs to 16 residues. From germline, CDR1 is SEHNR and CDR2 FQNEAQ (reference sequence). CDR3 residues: CASPAVRGTNTGELFF. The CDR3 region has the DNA TGTGCCAGCCCCGCTGTGAGGGGAACGAACACCGGGGAGCTGTTTTTT.

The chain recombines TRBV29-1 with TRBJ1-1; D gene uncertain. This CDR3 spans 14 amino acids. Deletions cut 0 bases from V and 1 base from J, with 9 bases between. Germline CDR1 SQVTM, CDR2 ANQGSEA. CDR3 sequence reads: CSVEDLRENTEAFF. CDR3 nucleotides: TGCAGCGTTGAAGATCTTCGGGAGAACACTGAAGCTTTCTTT.

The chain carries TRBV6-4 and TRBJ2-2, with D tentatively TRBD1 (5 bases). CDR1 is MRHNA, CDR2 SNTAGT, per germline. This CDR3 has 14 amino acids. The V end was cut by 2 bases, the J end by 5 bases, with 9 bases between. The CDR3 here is CASSDRGFTGELFF. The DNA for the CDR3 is TGTGCCAGCAGTGACAGGGGCTTTACCGGGGAGCTGTTTTTT.

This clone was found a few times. In nucleotides, the CDR3 is TGTGCCAGCAGCTCCCTGGGGATTGGCAACGAGCAGTACTTC. Its translation is CASSSLGIGNEQYF. The chain carries TRBV7-9 and TRBJ2-7; the D is unclear. This CDR3 has 14 amino acids. V was trimmed by 4 bases and J by 5 bases, leaving 15 bases between them. CDR1 and CDR2 from the germline V gene are SEHNR and FQNEAQ (reference sequence).

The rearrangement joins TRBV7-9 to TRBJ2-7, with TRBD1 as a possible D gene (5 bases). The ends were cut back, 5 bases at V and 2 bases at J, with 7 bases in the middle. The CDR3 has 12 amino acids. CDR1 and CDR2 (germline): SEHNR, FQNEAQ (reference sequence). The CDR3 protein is CASSRGPYEQYF. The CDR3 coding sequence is TGTGCCAGCAGCAGGGGCCCCTACGAGCAGTACTTC.

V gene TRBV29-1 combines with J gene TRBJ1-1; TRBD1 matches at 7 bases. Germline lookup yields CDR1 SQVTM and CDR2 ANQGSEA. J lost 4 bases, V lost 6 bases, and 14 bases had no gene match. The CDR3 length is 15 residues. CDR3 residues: CSVAGGDADGTEAFF. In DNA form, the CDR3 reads TGCAGCGTGGCAGGGGGGGATGCCGACGGCACTGAAGCTTTCTTT.

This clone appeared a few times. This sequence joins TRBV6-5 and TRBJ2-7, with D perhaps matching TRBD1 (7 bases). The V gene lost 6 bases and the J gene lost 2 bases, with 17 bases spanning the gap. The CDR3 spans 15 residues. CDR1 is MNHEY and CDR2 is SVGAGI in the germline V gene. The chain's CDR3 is CASSTTTGEAYEQYF. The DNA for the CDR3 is TGTGCCAGCAGCACCACCACAGGGGAGGCCTACGAGCAGTACTTC.

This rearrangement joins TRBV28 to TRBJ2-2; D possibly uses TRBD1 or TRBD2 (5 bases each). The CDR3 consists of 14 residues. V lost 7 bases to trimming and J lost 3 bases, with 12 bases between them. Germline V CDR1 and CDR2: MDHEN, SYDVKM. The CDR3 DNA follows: TGTGCCAGCACCTGGGGACGGGACACCGGGGAGCTGTTTTTT. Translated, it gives CASTWGRDTGELFF.

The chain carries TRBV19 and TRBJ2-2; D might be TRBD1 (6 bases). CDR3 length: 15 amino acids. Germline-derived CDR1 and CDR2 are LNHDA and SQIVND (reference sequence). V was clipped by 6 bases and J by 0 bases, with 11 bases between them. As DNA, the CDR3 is TGTGCCAGTAGAGACTGGACAGCGAACACCGGGGAGCTGTTTTTT. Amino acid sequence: CASRDWTANTGELFF.

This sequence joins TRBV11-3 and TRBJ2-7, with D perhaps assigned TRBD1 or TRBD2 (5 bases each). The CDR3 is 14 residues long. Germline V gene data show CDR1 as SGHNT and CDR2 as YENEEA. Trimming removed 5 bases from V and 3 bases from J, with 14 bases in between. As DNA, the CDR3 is TGTGCCAGCAGCCCGCCCGGGGCAAGCTACGAGCAGTACTTC. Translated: CASSPPGASYEQYF.

The CDR3 protein is CASSQEGSQETQYF. The CDR3 DNA is TGCGCCAGCAGCCAAGAGGGGTCCCAAGAGACCCAGTACTTC. The V and J genes are TRBV4-3 and TRBJ2-5; D gene ambiguous. CDR3 length: 14 amino acids. Germline CDR1 LGHNA, CDR2 YSLEER. The V gene lost 0 bases and the J gene lost 1 base, with 6 bases spanning the gap.

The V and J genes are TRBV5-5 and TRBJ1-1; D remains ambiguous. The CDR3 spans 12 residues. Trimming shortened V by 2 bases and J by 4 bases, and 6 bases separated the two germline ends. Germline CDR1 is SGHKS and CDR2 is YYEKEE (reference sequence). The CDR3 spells CASSLSVTEAFF. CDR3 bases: TGTGCCAGCAGCTTATCTGTCACTGAAGCTTTCTTT.

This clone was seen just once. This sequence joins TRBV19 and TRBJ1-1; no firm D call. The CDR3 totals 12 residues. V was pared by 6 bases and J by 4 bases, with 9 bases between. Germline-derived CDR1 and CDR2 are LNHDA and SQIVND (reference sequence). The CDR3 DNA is TGTGCCAGTAGACAGTGGAGCACTGAAGCTTTCTTT. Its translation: CASRQWSTEAFF. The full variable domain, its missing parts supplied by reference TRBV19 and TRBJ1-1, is DGGITQSPKYLFRKEGQNVTLSCEQNLNHDAMYWYRQDPGQGLRLIYYSQIVNDFQKGDIAEGYSVSREKKESFPLTVTSAQKNPTAFYLCASRQWSTEAFFGQGTRLTVV.

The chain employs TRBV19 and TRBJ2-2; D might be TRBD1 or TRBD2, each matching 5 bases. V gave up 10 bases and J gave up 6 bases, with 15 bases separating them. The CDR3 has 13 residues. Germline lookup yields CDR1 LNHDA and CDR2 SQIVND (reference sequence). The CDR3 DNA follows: TGTGCCACCCGGGACCGGCCAGCCGGGGAGCTGTTTTTT. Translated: CATRDRPAGELFF.

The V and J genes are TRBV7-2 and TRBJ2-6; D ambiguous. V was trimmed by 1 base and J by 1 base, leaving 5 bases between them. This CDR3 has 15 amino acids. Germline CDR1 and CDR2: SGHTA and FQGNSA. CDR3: CASSLEVSGANVLTF. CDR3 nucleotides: TGTGCCAGCAGCTTAGAAGTATCTGGGGCCAACGTCCTGACTTTC.

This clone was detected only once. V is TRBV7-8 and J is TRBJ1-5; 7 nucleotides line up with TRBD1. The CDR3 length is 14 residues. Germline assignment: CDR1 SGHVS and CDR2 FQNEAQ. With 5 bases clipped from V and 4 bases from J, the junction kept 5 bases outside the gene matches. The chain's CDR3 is CASSPGQINQPQHF. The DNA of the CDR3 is TGTGCCAGCAGCCCGGGACAGATAAATCAGCCCCAGCATTTT.

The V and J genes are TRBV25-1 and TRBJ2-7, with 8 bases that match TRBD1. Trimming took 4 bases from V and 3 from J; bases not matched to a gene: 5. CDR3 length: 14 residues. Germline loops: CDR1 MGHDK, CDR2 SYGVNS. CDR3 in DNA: TGTGCCAGCAGTGGTCGGACAGGGCGCTACGAGCAGTACTTC. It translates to CASSGRTGRYEQYF.

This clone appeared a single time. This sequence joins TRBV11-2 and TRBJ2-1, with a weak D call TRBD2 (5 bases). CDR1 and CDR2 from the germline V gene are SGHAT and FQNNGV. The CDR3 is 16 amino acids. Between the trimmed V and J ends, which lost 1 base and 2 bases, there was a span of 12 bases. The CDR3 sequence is CASSLALVEAYNEQFF. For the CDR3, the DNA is TGTGCCAGCAGCTTAGCACTGGTGGAGGCCTACAATGAGCAGTTCTTC.

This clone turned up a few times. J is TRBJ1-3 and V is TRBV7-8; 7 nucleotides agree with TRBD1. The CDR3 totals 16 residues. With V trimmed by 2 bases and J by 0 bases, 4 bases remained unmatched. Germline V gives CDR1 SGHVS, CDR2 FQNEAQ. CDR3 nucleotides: TGTGCCAGCAGCTTAACAGGACAGGACTCTGGAAACACCATATATTTT. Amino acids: CASSLTGQDSGNTIYF.

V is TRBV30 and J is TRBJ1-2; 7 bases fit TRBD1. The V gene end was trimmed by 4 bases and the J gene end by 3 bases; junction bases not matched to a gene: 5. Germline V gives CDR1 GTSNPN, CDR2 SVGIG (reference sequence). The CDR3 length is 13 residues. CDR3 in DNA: TGTGCCTGGAACAGGGGCGTGGACTATGGCTACACCTTC. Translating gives CAWNRGVDYGYTF.

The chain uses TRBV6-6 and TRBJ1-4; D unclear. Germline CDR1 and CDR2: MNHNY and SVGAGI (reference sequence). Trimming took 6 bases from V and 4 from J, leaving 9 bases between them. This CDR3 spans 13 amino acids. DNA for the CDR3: TGTGCCAGCAGCCTAGGACTTAATGAAAAACTGTTTTTT. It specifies CASSLGLNEKLFF.